This T cell receptor (beta chain) was recovered during a study of monozygotic twins with inflammatory bowel disease. The template was total RNA from whole blood, with no T cell sorting. The CDR3 loop spans 14 amino acids. Germline V gene data show CDR1 as LNHDA and CDR2 as SQIVND (reference sequence). Notes on the study in general: With inverse Simpson as the measure, TCRbeta diversity was lower in IBD patients than in healthy co-twins.

In regard to this clonotype: The antigen is unknown.

Template switching appended UMIs that held a 6-nucleotide sample barcode. TCRdb reprocessed the 5' RACE reads and stores each CDR3 protein as one record, lacking DNA. This sample's clone table lists roughly 100,000 distinct CDR3 sequences. Input material: blood. The TCR originated in a human donor with ulcerative colitis or Crohn's disease, or a healthy co-twin of an affected twin (not recorded which). The chain employs TRBV19 and TRBJ2-3; there is no DNA to check the TCRdb D call of TRBD2. CDR3 sequence reads: CATRREPSTDTQYF.